This is a list of T cell receptor beta chains from one sample in a study of T cell responses to AZD1222 COVID-19 vaccine. Only in-frame clones appear in the TCRdb table, and some are missing; sequencing was by immunoSEQ multiplex PCR. The sample yields 90,000 to 150,000 clones, 70% to 90% seen once. Source: peripheral blood, taken on day 0 of AZD1222 vaccination. These receptors were collected from an adult in good health. CDR3s include the opening cysteine and the closing phenylalanine or tryptophan. The D gene is left open where the match is weak. Some rows mark clone size as missing; the rest say once, few, many or name a class of expanded clone.

>TRBV6-1|TRBJ2-7|TRBD1|.
CASSEIGVRRDRGYEQYF
TGTGCCAGCAGTGAAATTGGGGTTCGCCGGGACAGGGGCTACGAGCAGTACTTC
>TRBV2|TRBJ1-5|.|.
CASSKEGSGNQPQHF
TGTGCCAGCAGTAAAGAAGGGTCAGGGAATCAGCCCCAGCATTTT
>TRBV5-6|TRBJ2-7|TRBD1|.
CASSSGTGDSEQYF
TGTGCCAGCAGCTCCGGGACAGGGGATAGCGAGCAGTACTTC
>TRBV5-8|TRBJ2-4|.|.
CASSLGLAKNIQYF
TGTGCCAGCAGCTTGGGACTGGCCAAAAACATTCAGTACTTC
>TRBV27|TRBJ2-3|.|.
CASSLGMGRGAGWGTDTQYF
TGTGCCAGCAGTTTAGGAATGGGCAGGGGTGCGGGATGGGGCACAGATACGCAGTATTTT
>TRBV30|TRBJ1-5|TRBD1|.
CAWSVAGGQPQHF
TGTGCCTGGAGTGTGGCAGGGGGTCAGCCCCAGCATTTT
>TRBV6-5|TRBJ2-7|.|.
CASSTTGTFYEQYF
TGTGCCAGCAGTACTACCGGGACATTTTACGAGCAGTACTTC
>TRBV6-5|TRBJ2-1|.|.
CASTQPGQWYEQFF
TGTGCCAGCACCCAACCAGGACAGTGGTATGAGCAGTTCTTC
>TRBV28|TRBJ2-7|TRBD2|.
CASLLGGGRFYEQYF
TGTGCCAGTCTCCTGGGGGGCGGGAGGTTCTACGAGCAGTACTTC
>TRBV28|TRBJ2-5|TRBD1|.
CASSLDRVKETQYF
TGTGCCAGCAGTCTCGACAGGGTAAAAGAGACCCAGTACTTC
>TRBV28|TRBJ2-2|TRBD1|.
CASSLTGTGPGELFF
TGTGCCAGCAGTTTGACCGGGACAGGGCCCGGGGAGCTGTTTTTT
>TRBV19|TRBJ2-2|.|.
CASRGRGNTGELFF
TGTGCCAGTAGAGGGCGGGGGAACACCGGGGAGCTGTTTTTT
>TRBV7-8|TRBJ1-1|.|.
CASSLGSNTEAFF
TGTGCCAGCAGCTTAGGTTCGAACACTGAAGCTTTCTTT
>TRBV7-9|TRBJ1-3|.|.
CASSLPGFGNTIYF
TGTGCCAGCAGCTTACCAGGGTTTGGAAACACCATATATTTT
>TRBV2|TRBJ2-5|TRBD2|.
CASSRDSPGTSGRSSGTQYF
TGTGCCAGCAGTCGGGACAGTCCCGGGACTAGCGGGAGATCCTCAGGGACCCAGTACTTC
>TRBV24-1|TRBJ2-7|TRBD1|.
CATSTDRAYEQYF
TGTGCCACCAGCACGGACAGGGCCTACGAGCAGTACTTC
>TRBV7-9|TRBJ2-7|.|.
CASSFGQTFRYEQYF
TGTGCCAGCAGCTTCGGACAGACGTTTCGCTACGAGCAGTACTTC
>TRBV15|TRBJ2-1|.|.
CATSSAGASYNEQFF
TGTGCCACCAGCAGCGCGGGGGCCAGCTACAATGAGCAGTTCTTC
>TRBV10-3|TRBJ2-7|.|.
CATQDSLVVHEQYF
TGTGCCACCCAGGACTCCCTAGTCGTCCACGAGCAGTACTTC
>TRBV19|TRBJ2-2|TRBD1|.
CASSKTGGKLNTGELFF
TGTGCCAGTAGTAAGACAGGGGGCAAGTTGAACACCGGGGAGCTGTTTTTT
>TRBV18|TRBJ1-1|.|few
CASSPTARGDTEAFF
TGTGCCAGCTCACCAACGGCACGGGGGGACACTGAAGCTTTCTTT
>TRBV24-1|TRBJ1-1|TRBD1|.
CATTGTGSSPEAFF
TGTGCCACCACCGGGACAGGGTCATCTCCTGAAGCTTTCTTT
>TRBV4-1|TRBJ2-7|.|.
CASSQAANYEQYF
TGCGCCAGCAGCCAAGCCGCGAACTACGAGCAGTACTTC
>TRBV2|TRBJ2-5|TRBD2|.
CASSAAGGQETQYF
TGTGCCAGCAGTGCAGCGGGAGGGCAAGAGACCCAGTACTTC
>TRBV5-8|TRBJ2-2|.|once
CASSLGSRYANTGELFF
TGTGCCAGCAGCTTGGGATCCAGATACGCGAACACCGGGGAGCTGTTTTTT
>TRBV24-1|TRBJ2-3|TRBD2|few
CATAPGLAGVDTQYF
TGTGCCACAGCACCGGGACTAGCGGGAGTAGATACGCAGTATTTT
>TRBV5-4|TRBJ1-2|.|once
CASSLGREGKYGYTF
TGTGCCAGCAGCTTGGGAAGGGAGGGGAAATATGGCTACACCTTC
>TRBV15|TRBJ1-1|.|.
CATSSNTGTNTEAFF
TGTGCCACCAGCAGCAACACAGGGACGAACACTGAAGCTTTCTTT
>TRBV30|TRBJ1-3|TRBD1|.
CAWGAGTGIYSIYF
TGTGCCTGGGGGGCCGGGACAGGGATATACTCCATATATTTT
>TRBV19|TRBJ2-3|TRBD1|.
CASSRGATGVADTQYF
TGTGCCAGTAGTCGAGGGGCGACAGGGGTCGCAGATACGCAGTATTTT
>TRBV6-1|TRBJ1-1|.|.
CASSALAGGGPTEAFF
TGTGCCAGCAGTGCCCTGGCGGGCGGGGGACCGACTGAAGCTTTCTTT
>TRBV7-9|TRBJ2-3|TRBD2|.
CALGGTSATDTQYF
TGTGCCCTCGGAGGCACTAGCGCCACAGATACGCAGTATTTT
>TRBV28|TRBJ1-2|.|.
CASSLPGGTGYGYTF
TGTGCCAGCAGTTTGCCCGGGGGAACTGGCTATGGCTACACCTTC
>TRBV19|TRBJ1-5|TRBD1|.
CASSPTGQGINQPQHF
TGTGCCAGTAGTCCCACGGGACAGGGAATCAATCAGCCCCAGCATTTT
>TRBV25-1|TRBJ2-5|TRBD1|.
CASSDPGQGVLETQYF
TGTGCCAGCAGTGACCCGGGACAGGGGGTGTTGGAGACCCAGTACTTC
>TRBV9|TRBJ1-6|.|once
CASSVGSGANNSPLHF
TGTGCCAGCAGCGTCGGGTCGGGGGCCAATAATTCACCCCTCCACTTT
>TRBV25-1|TRBJ2-3|.|.
CASRATGPTDTQYF
TGTGCCAGCAGGGCGACAGGCCCCACAGATACGCAGTATTTT
>TRBV7-8|TRBJ2-2|.|.
CASREVINGELFF
TGTGCCAGCAGGGAAGTTATCAACGGGGAGCTGTTTTTT
>TRBV6-5|TRBJ2-1|TRBD2|.
CASSYQAGRDEQFF
TGTGCCAGCAGTTATCAAGCGGGGAGGGATGAGCAGTTCTTC